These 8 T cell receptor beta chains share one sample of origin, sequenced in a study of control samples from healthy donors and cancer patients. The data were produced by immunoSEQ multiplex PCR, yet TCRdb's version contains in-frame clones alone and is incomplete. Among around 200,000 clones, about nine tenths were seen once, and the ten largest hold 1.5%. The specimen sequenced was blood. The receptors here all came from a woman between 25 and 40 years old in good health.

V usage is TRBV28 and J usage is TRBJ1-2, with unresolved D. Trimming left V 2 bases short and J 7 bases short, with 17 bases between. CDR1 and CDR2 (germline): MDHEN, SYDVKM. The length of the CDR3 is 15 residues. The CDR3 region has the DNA TGTGCCAGCAGTTTAGGGGAGGGTGTGGGTTTTGGCTACACCTTC. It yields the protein CASSLGEGVGFGYTF.

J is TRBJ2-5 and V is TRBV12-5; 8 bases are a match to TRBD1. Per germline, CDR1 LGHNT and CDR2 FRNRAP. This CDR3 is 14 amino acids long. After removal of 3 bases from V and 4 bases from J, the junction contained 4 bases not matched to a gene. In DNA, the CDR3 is TGTGCTAGTGGTTTCCAGGGGGCGGCAGAGACCCAGTACTTC. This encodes CASGFQGAAETQYF.

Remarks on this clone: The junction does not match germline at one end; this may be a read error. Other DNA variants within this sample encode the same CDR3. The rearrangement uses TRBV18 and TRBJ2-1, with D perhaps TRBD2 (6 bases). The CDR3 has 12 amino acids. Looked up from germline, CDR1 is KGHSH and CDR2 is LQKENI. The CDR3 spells CASSPLANEQFF. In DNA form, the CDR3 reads TGTGCCAGCTCCCCACTAGCCAATGAGCAGTTCTTC.

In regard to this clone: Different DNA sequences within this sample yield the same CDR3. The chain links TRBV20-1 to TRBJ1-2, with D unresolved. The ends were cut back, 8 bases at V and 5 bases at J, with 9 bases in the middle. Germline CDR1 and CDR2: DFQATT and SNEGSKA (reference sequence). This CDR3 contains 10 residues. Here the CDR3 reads CSTNSYGYTF. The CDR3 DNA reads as TGCAGTACCAACAGTTATGGCTACACCTTC.

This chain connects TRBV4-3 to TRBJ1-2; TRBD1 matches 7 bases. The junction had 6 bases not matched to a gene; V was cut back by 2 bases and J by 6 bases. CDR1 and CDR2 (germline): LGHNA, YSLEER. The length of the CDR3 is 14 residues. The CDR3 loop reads CASSQQDRSDGYTF. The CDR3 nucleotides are TGCGCCAGCAGCCAACAGGACAGGTCGGATGGCTACACCTTC.

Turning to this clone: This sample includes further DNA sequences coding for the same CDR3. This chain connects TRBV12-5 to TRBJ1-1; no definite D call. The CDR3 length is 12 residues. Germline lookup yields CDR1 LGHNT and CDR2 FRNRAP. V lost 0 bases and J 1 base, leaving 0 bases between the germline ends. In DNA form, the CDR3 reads TGTGCTAGTGGTTTGGTGAACACTGAAGCTTTCTTT. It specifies CASGLVNTEAFF. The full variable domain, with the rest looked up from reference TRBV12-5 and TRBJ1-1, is DARVTQTPRHKVTEMGQEVTMRCQPILGHNTVFWYRQTMMQGLELLAYFRNRAPLDDSGMPKDRFSAEMPDATLATLKIQPSEPRDSAVYFCASGLVNTEAFFGQGTRLTVV.

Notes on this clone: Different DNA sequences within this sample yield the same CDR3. The CDR3 nucleotides are TGTGCCAGCAGCCAAGGGACTAGCACAGATACGCAGTATTTT. This translates into CASSQGTSTDTQYF. V gene TRBV3-1 (or the pseudogene TRBV3-2) combines with J gene TRBJ2-3, with D possibly matching TRBD2 (5 bases). The CDR3 loop spans 14 amino acids. The germline V and J ends were trimmed by 1 base and 0 bases, with 5 bases remaining between them. Germline assignment: CDR1 LGHDT and CDR2 YNNKEL (reference sequence).

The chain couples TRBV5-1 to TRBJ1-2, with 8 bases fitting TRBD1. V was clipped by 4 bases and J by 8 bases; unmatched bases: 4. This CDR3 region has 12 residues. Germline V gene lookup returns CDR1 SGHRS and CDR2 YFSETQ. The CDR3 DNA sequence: TGCGCCAGCAGCGCAACAGGGGGAGGCTACACCTTC. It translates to CASSATGGGYTF.